This TCR beta chain was captured by sequencing in a study of cytomegalovirus exposure and HLA in healthy donors (dated by TCRdb to about 2017). In terms of the full investigation: In an earlier analysis of 587 of the donors, 276 Gb of sequence data and 95 million to 130 million unique TCR beta sequences from about 190 million T cells were reported. Rather than drawing on any new phenotypic data, the later analysis identified candidate immune exposures from TCR beta sequences and the way those sequences occurred across donors. High-throughput TCR immunosequencing, statistical association of individual TCRs with disease status, and machine learning were combined to predict cytomegalovirus infection status. Roughly 300 gigabases of sequencing data and around 80 million unique TCR sequences made up an early release that covered approximately 700 HLA-typed donors. Among roughly 400 genotyped donors of the cohort, an average of approximately 230,000 unique TCR beta nucleotide sequences were sequenced per donor, approximately 20% of them non-productive. Class I and class II HLA loci were covered by the typing at four-digit resolution. The study aimed to test whether signatures of past pathogen exposure could be identified by cataloging public T cell receptors. A later analysis re-examined previously published TCR beta repertoires from hundreds of donors and added high-resolution HLA genotyping to investigate patterns of TCR occurrence. Because of strong linkage in the cohort, five DR-DQ haplotypes were treated as single units for association and clustering. Alongside the repertoire data, information on donor age, sex, ethnicity and CMV serostatus was compiled. The genetic ancestry cluster associated with self-reported Caucasian donors included 80% to 90% of the 398 genotyped donors. A later genetic analysis took genome-wide SNP genotypes for about three fifths of the roughly 670 donors and used that subset as a discovery cohort. An earlier analysis of several hundred of the donors applied high-throughput TCR beta sequencing to assess whether each TCR beta V gene segment acted as functional or pseudogenic. The number of typed donors differed by locus: about 620-640 for A, B, C, DRB1 and DQB1; 500 to 550 for DQA1; 606 for DPA1; and roughly 450 for DPB1. Every repertoire in the discovery cohort had been generated on one and the same sequencing platform. The T cell repertoires of around 670 subjects were profiled by immunosequencing and related to cytomegalovirus serostatus. A separate validation cohort of 100 to 150 different subjects was used in addition to the approximately 700-subject first cohort. Overall results and qualifications from the work: A further reported finding was that TCR beta sequences accurately predicted the HLA-A and HLA-B alleles for most subjects in the first cohort. The earlier analysis of 587 of the donors excluded roughly 16 rarely observed V segments, including chromosome 9 orphons, because counts were too low. For the cohort, immune exposure information was limited to CMV serostatus. An earlier analysis of around 500 of the donors showed that most TCR beta V segments appeared in productive rearrangements either about 87% or about 30% of the time, which broadly matched IMGT annotations. A cluster of highly shared sequence variants was judged likely to be a technical artifact of the sequencing pipeline. In the study, around 150 TCR beta chains were listed as associated with cytomegalovirus. Compared with the approximately 670-donor mean, donors in an Asian-associated ancestry cluster had fewer N-insertions in productive TCRs, according to a later genetic analysis. Because the 87-base-pair reads could not distinguish some IMGT-functional V segments, including TRBV6-2 and TRBV6-3, those segments were excluded. A few of the identified cytomegalovirus-associated TCR beta chains were confirmed in vitro to be specific for cytomegalovirus antigens. Cytomegalovirus status was reported to be diagnosed by the classifier with high specificity and sensitivity in both the original and validation cohorts. In a later analysis, most CMV-associated TCR beta chains were found to appear HLA-restricted, with HLA associations seemingly driven largely by CMV exposure. A later analysis found that HLA-associated TCR beta chains were more clonally expanded and had lower generation probabilities than equally common non-associated chains. Specific HLA alleles were associated with over 15,000 TCR beta sequences at a false discovery rate of 0.05 in a later analysis. This cohort had only TCR beta chains sequenced, and the lack of alpha or paired-chain data limited which features could be detected. An association between a missense DCLRE1C variant and V-gene and J-gene trimming of TCR beta chains was found in a later genetic analysis and replicated in an independent cohort. When HLA alleles, especially DR and DQ, strongly co-occurred, TCR associations were difficult to assign to individual alleles. According to the authors, the approach could potentially be generalized to other disease states and immunological phenotypes. Sequencing depth was assumed to be roughly uniform across donors in the presence/absence analyses, though that assumption may not hold. A later analysis found that TCR association rates varied across HLA loci, with DRB1 alleles showing the most associated TCRs and HLA-C alleles the fewest. Linkage disequilibrium might explain the correlated functional status among segregating V segments, but an unknown experimental factor could not be excluded. Several of the top co-occurrence clusters appeared to be linked to parvovirus B19, influenza, CMV and Epstein-Barr virus, according to a later analysis. Across donors, most TCR sequences were observed very rarely, whereas some public TCRs were present in many individuals. Because HLA typing was unavailable for some donors at each locus, only the typed subset was used in association tests.

Receptor amplification or capture employed the immunoSEQ multiplex PCR assay. The multiplex PCR relied on a mix of 60 forward primers for TCR Vbeta segments and 13 reverse primers for TCR Jbeta segments. A multiplex PCR assay on genomic DNA amplified the CDR3 region of rearranged TCR beta genes. On the Illumina HiSeq System, the amplified TCR beta libraries were sequenced as 87-base-pair reads. The authors' pipeline ran thus. In a later analysis, tens of millions of unique TCR beta chains were counted across the approximately 640 repertoires, and around 10 million of these chains were shared by at least two donors. Raw reads were error-corrected and collapsed into unique sequences by a nearest-neighbor algorithm in which closely related sequences were merged to remove PCR and sequencing errors. To assign V, D and J gene segments, CDR3 sequences were aligned to IMGT reference sequences. For a sequence to be retained, at least a six-nucleotide match to both a V gene segment and a J gene segment was required. Rearrangements were classified as productive when the CDR3 lacked stop codons and remained in frame with V and J, and all other rearrangements were classified as non-productive. Following IMGT convention, CDR3 was defined as the stretch from the second conserved V-encoded cysteine to the conserved J-encoded phenylalanine. In an earlier analysis of around 640 of the donors, sequences lacking an unambiguous match to a single V gene segment were excluded. An earlier analysis of 450 to 650 of the donors called V segments functional above 56.7% productive rearrangements and segregating when the between-donor standard deviation exceeded 5%. To diagnose cytomegalovirus status from the catalog of TCR beta chain sequences, a statistical classification framework was built. In a later analysis, V and J genes were assigned by comparing TCR nucleotide sequences against IMGT/GENE-DB human TR gene sequences. Using the TCRdist pipeline, a later analysis assigned CDR3 sequences along with most-parsimonious VDJ recombination scenarios. In a later analysis, each TCR beta chain was defined by its CDR3 amino acid sequence together with its V-gene family, and reads lacking a unique V-gene family were excluded. To address suspected cross-contamination and a sequencing artifact, a later analysis removed roughly 580 highly shared, low-generation-probability nucleotide sequences. In a later analysis, a clonal expansion index for each public chain was calculated from normalized within-repertoire ranks of inferred template counts. Generation probabilities in a later analysis came from a VDJ recombination model fitted to out-of-frame rearrangements, and those results were checked against IGoR. A later analysis scored TCR-TCR, TCR-HLA and TCR-CMV co-occurrence with hypergeometric tests, applying a repertoire-size bias correction to TCR pairs. False discovery rates were estimated in a later analysis by permuting HLA or CMV assignments 20 times. In a later analysis, co-occurring TCRs were grouped with DBSCAN, and TCRdist sequence similarity was added when clustering was performed within HLA-allele-positive subsets. Co-occurrence clustering excluded repertoires with fewer than 30,000 or more than 120,000 public chains, plus five with anomalous nucleotide sharing. Not all clones reach the TCRdb copy of this immuneACCESS table, which keeps in-frame sequences only. Checked studies attribute under half of the gap to unresolved V genes and leave the rest unexplained. The DNA was the basis for D and trimming; V, J and clone size are from that table. The sample has about 150,000 clones on record, just under 80% of them singletons. The ten biggest clones cover less than 15% of the sample.

There are 14 amino acids in the CDR3, from cysteine to phenylalanine inclusive. The only DNA kept is the CDR3, 42 bases in frame from the first base. Between the V and J ends, shortened by 8 bases and 4 bases respectively, the junction contains 17 bases. Via the germline V gene, CDR1 is MGHDK and CDR2 SYGVNS. In total, more than 500 healthy bone marrow donors made up the cohort. At the time of sampling, every cohort member was nominally healthy, though immune exposures that went unrecorded were likely present. The donor tested CMV seropositive and was one of the 289 seropositive cohort members. Each donor provided a peripheral blood sample, and peripheral blood mononuclear cells were used for TCR beta sequencing. Genomic DNA was extracted from the blood cell samples with the Qiagen DNeasy Blood Extraction Kit. As to this clone: What antigen it recognizes has not been identified. Within one base of it there is no much larger clone, and no base qualities were kept.

The sequence came from a woman between 45 and 65 years old in good health and CMV-seropositive. This sequence uses TRBV25-1 and TRBJ1-2; the best D guess is TRBD1, with 5 bases matching. The sample comprised PBMCs. The encoded CDR3 is CASQDQGPGYGYTF. The base sequence is TGTGCCAGCCAAGATCAGGGTCCTGGCTATGGCTACACCTTC.